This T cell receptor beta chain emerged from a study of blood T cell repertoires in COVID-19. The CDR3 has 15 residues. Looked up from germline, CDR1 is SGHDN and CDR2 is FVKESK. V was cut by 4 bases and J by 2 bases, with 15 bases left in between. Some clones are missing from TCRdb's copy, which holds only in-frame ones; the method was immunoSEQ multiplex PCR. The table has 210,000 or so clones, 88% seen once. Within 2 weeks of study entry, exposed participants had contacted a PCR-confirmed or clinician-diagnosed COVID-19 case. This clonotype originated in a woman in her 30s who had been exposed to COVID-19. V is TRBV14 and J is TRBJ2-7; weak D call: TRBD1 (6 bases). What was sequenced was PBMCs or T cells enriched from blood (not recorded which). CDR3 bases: TGTGCCAGCAGCCTGTTCTCAGGGGTTACCTACGAGCAGTACTTC. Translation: CASSLFSGVTYEQYF.